This passage covers 20 T cell receptor beta chains from one sample sequenced in a study of shared clonotypes between healthy human individuals. The table came from immunoSEQ multiplex PCR; TCRdb's copy has only in-frame clones and leaves some out. The table shows approximately 2.3 million clones, with approximately 93% occurring only once. The specimen was naive CD4+ T cells from PBMCs. Sample subset: CD45RA+ positively selected. Every receptor here comes from a young man in good health. Some clones in this sample may be carry-over from other donors' samples.

As for this clone: The sample has other DNA sequences that encode this CDR3 too. The rearrangement uses TRBV5-1 and TRBJ2-3, with D tentatively TRBD1 (5 bases). In germline, CDR1 is SGHRS, CDR2 YFSETQ. The CDR3 consists of 14 residues. Trimming pared 4 bases from V and 2 bases from J, leaving 11 bases between. CDR3 region: CASSLRDFTDTQYF. The CDR3 DNA sequence: TGCGCCAGCAGCCTCAGGGATTTCACAGATACGCAGTATTTT.

The rearrangement links TRBV30 to TRBJ2-4; weak D call: TRBD1 (6 bases). The CDR3 contains 14 residues. The germline V gene has CDR1 GTSNPN and CDR2 SVGIG (reference sequence). Trimming took off 5 bases at V and 7 bases at J, with 18 bases between the two ends. DNA of the CDR3: TGTGCCTGGCCGGACTGGGGGCAGGAGAACATTCAGTACTTC. Encoded protein: CAWPDWGQENIQYF.

The V gene is TRBV11-1, the J gene TRBJ2-7; 10 bases line up with TRBD2. Germline values: CDR1 SGHAT, CDR2 FQDESV (reference sequence). The CDR3 runs to 15 residues. After removal of 0 bases from V and 2 bases from J, the junction contained 1 base not matched to a gene. The CDR3: CASSLASGRTYEQYF. CDR3 DNA: TGTGCCAGCAGCTTAGCTAGCGGGAGGACCTACGAGCAGTACTTC.

The chain links TRBV6-5 to TRBJ2-1; 10 bases agree with TRBD1. Losses at the gene ends were 7 bases for V and 4 bases for J; bases not matched to a gene: 7. CDR1 and CDR2 (germline): MNHEY, SVGAGI. The CDR3 consists of 15 residues. CDR3 region: CASKGGGQGYNEQFF. Here the CDR3 DNA reads TGTGCCAGCAAAGGCGGGGGACAGGGGTACAATGAGCAGTTCTTC.

This clone was detected once. V gene TRBV15 combines with J gene TRBJ2-5; 9 nucleotides line up with TRBD2. CDR3 length equals 18 residues. From germline, CDR1 is LNHNV and CDR2 YYDKDF (reference sequence). V was clipped by 3 bases and J by 5 bases; unmatched bases: 16. CDR3 protein: CATSRSATIAGVQETQYF. The CDR3 region has the DNA TGTGCCACCAGCAGGTCCGCTACGATAGCGGGAGTACAGGAGACCCAGTACTTC. The full variable domain, with the rest looked up from reference TRBV15 and TRBJ2-5, is DAMVIQNPRYQVTQFGKPVTLSCSQTLNHNVMYWYQQKSSQAPKLLFHYYDKDFNNEADTPDNFQSRRPNTSFCFLDIRSPGLGDTAMYLCATSRSATIAGVQETQYFGPGTRLLVL.

The rearrangement uses TRBV28 and TRBJ1-1; D remains ambiguous. Germline loops: CDR1 MDHEN, CDR2 SYDVKM. The V end lost 8 bases, the J end lost 3 bases, and 16 bases lay between the germline ends. The CDR3 covers 14 residues. The CDR3, as DNA: TGTGCCAGCCGGGAGAGCCCGTGGGACACTGAAGCTTTCTTT. Its protein is CASRESPWDTEAFF.

The chain links TRBV11-2 to TRBJ2-7; D ambiguous. CDR1 SGHAT and CDR2 FQNNGV come from the germline V gene. The CDR3 runs 14 residues. V lost 3 bases and J 6 bases, leaving 15 bases between the germline ends. This CDR3 is CASSFYPLVGEQYF. In DNA form, the CDR3 reads TGTGCCAGCAGCTTCTATCCATTGGTGGGCGAGCAGTACTTC.

The chain has TRBV7-2 and TRBJ1-2; a possible D gene is TRBD1 (5 bases). Germline assignment: CDR1 SGHTA and CDR2 FQGNSA. This CDR3 comprises 15 residues. Trimming cost V 3 bases and J 0 bases, with 11 bases left between them. The CDR3 here is CASSLGQGTNYGYTF. The CDR3 nucleotides read TGTGCCAGCAGCTTGGGCCAGGGTACTAACTATGGCTACACCTTC.

The rearrangement joins TRBV9 to TRBJ2-3; 8 positions agree with TRBD1. The CDR3 spans 18 residues. Germline-derived CDR1 and CDR2 are SGDLS and YYNGEE. The junction had 12 bases not matched to a gene; V was cut back by 3 bases and J by 0 bases. The CDR3 DNA reads TGTGCCAGCAGCGCTGGGACAGGCCGTATTTCTAGCACAGATACGCAGTATTTT. Its protein product is CASSAGTGRISSTDTQYF. The variable domain in full, completed from reference TRBV9 and TRBJ2-3, reads DSGVTQTPKHLITATGQRVTLRCSPRSGDLSVYWYQQSLDQGLQFLIQYYNGEERAKGNILERFSAQQFPDLHSELNLSSLELGDSALYFCASSAGTGRISSTDTQYFGPGTRLTVL.

This clone was seen more than once but under ten times. The chain has TRBV29-1 and TRBJ1-1; perhaps TRBD1 as D (5 bases). The V gene lost 4 bases and the J gene lost 1 base, with 19 bases spanning the gap. The germline V gene encodes CDR1 SQVTM and CDR2 ANQGSEA. This CDR3 spans 16 amino acids. CDR3 loop: CSVGRYGAGTNTEAFF. The CDR3 DNA follows: TGCAGCGTTGGACGCTATGGGGCAGGGACGAACACTGAAGCTTTCTTT. Using reference TRBV29-1 and TRBJ1-1 for the parts outside the CDR3, the full variable domain is SAVISQKPSRDICQRGTSLTIQCQVDSQVTMMFWYRQQPGQSLTLIATANQGSEATYESGFVIDKFPISRPNLTFSTLTVSNMSPEDSSIYLCSVGRYGAGTNTEAFFGQGTRLTVV.

V usage is TRBV6-1 and J usage is TRBJ1-5, with no clear D. The CDR3 is 14 residues long. V lost 3 bases, J lost 5 bases, and 11 bases lay in between. From germline, CDR1 is MNHNS and CDR2 SASEGT. DNA for the CDR3: TGTGCCAGCAGTGAGGTAGGGCTCTATCAGCCCCAGCATTTT. Residues: CASSEVGLYQPQHF.

The rearrangement links TRBV7-3 to TRBJ2-2; D remains ambiguous. The CDR3 spans 13 residues. V was trimmed by 1 base and J by 6 bases, leaving 6 bases between them. From germline, CDR1 is SGHTA and CDR2 FQGTGA. Here the CDR3 reads CASSLIIAGELFF. The CDR3, as DNA: TGTGCCAGCAGCTTAATAATTGCCGGGGAGCTGTTTTTT.

The chain has TRBV28 and TRBJ1-3, with D unclear. CDR1 is MDHEN and CDR2 is SYDVKM in the germline V gene. V was cut by 10 bases and J by 0 bases, with 16 bases left in between. This CDR3 has 15 amino acids. Here the CDR3 reads CATTQVLPSGNTIYF. DNA for the CDR3: TGTGCCACCACCCAGGTTCTCCCCTCTGGAAACACCATATATTTT.

The chain links TRBV5-1 to TRBJ1-1, with 10 bases that match TRBD1. CDR1 and CDR2 (germline): SGHRS, YFSETQ. V was pared by 3 bases and J by 0 bases, with 11 bases of the junction left unmatched. The CDR3 totals 18 residues. The CDR3 DNA is TGCGCCAGCAGCTCGGCCTCCGGGACAGGGGCTATGAACACTGAAGCTTTCTTT. Its translation is CASSSASGTGAMNTEAFF. Full variable domain (rest looked up from reference TRBV5-1 and TRBJ1-1): KAGVTQTPRYLIKTRGQQVTLSCSPISGHRSVSWYQQTPGQGLQFLFEYFSETQRNKGNFPGRFSGRQFSNSRSEMNVSTLELGDSALYLCASSSASGTGAMNTEAFFGQGTRLTVV.

The chain uses TRBV5-1 and TRBJ1-2, with D hard to call. Deletions cut 1 base from V and 1 base from J, with 2 bases between. This CDR3 spans 12 amino acids. The V gene's germline CDR1 is SGHRS and CDR2 YFSETQ. CDR3 nucleotides: TGCGCCAGCAGCTTGTTTAACTATGGCTACACCTTC. Protein product: CASSLFNYGYTF.

This clone was recorded a few times. Other nucleotide sequences from this sample produce the same CDR3. The CDR3 region is CAWGRENTEAFF. The CDR3 bases are TGTGCCTGGGGACGGGAGAACACTGAAGCTTTCTTT. V is TRBV30 and J is TRBJ1-1; no clear D. The CDR3 runs 12 residues. Germline V gene data show CDR1 as GTSNPN and CDR2 as SVGIG (reference sequence). The V gene lost 5 bases and the J gene lost 1 base, with 8 bases spanning the gap.

The rearrangement links TRBV19 to TRBJ2-6; TRBD1 or TRBD2 may be the D gene (5 bases each). The CDR3 spans 15 residues. Trimming cost V 7 bases and J 9 bases, with 19 bases left between them. In germline, CDR1 is LNHDA, CDR2 SQIVND (reference sequence). The CDR3 region is CASKGRLSVGNVLTF. The CDR3 DNA follows: TGTGCCAGTAAGGGACGGCTCTCTGTGGGCAACGTCCTGACTTTC.

The chain joins TRBV29-1 to TRBJ2-7; D remains unclear. Trimming shortened V by 7 bases and J by 3 bases, and 7 bases separated the two germline ends. The CDR3 is 10 residues long. Germline V gives CDR1 SQVTM, CDR2 ANQGSEA. Here the CDR3 DNA reads TGCAGCGCCCTTGGCTACGAGCAGTACTTC. Its protein is CSALGYEQYF.

This chain uses TRBV10-3 with TRBJ1-1, with D tentatively TRBD1 (5 bases). The V gene's germline CDR1 is ENHRY and CDR2 SYGVKD. The CDR3 consists of 15 residues. Trimming left V 3 bases short and J 0 bases short, with 11 bases between. CDR3 loop: CAISDPGRMNTEAFF. The CDR3 nucleotides are TGTGCCATCAGTGACCCGGGACGGATGAACACTGAAGCTTTCTTT.

The chain combines TRBV30 with TRBJ1-1, with unresolved D. Trimming shortened V by 2 bases and J by 4 bases, and 11 bases separated the two germline ends. The germline V gene has CDR1 GTSNPN and CDR2 SVGIG (reference sequence). CDR3 length equals 13 residues. The CDR3 here is CAWSMESVTEAFF. The CDR3 bases are TGTGCCTGGAGTATGGAATCTGTCACTGAAGCTTTCTTT.